This T cell receptor beta chain was sequenced during a study of shared clonotypes between healthy human individuals. Study background: Donors had three CD4 naive, three CD4 memory, two CD8 naive and one CD8 memory plate apiece.

This CDR3 spans 18 amino acids. The V and J ends lost 4 bases and 3 bases, in that order; junction bases with no gene match: 7. Per the germline V gene, CDR1 is LGHNA and CDR2 is YSLEER. This clone occurred a few times. Running of the assay took place at deep level. Profiling relied on immunoSEQ multiplex PCR, and the TCRdb table lists in-frame clones only, not all of them. This table holds 300,000 or so clones, around 72% found once. This TCR was recovered from a man younger than 40 in good health. Sequencing used memory CD4+ T cells sorted from blood. Indicated subset: CD45RA-negative fraction. The rearrangement joins TRBV4-3 to TRBJ2-3; 16 bases match TRBD2. The CDR3 bases are TGCGCCAGCAGCCCTTGGGGACTAGCGGGAGGGCCGACAGATACGCAGTATTTT. Translated: CASSPWGLAGGPTDTQYF.